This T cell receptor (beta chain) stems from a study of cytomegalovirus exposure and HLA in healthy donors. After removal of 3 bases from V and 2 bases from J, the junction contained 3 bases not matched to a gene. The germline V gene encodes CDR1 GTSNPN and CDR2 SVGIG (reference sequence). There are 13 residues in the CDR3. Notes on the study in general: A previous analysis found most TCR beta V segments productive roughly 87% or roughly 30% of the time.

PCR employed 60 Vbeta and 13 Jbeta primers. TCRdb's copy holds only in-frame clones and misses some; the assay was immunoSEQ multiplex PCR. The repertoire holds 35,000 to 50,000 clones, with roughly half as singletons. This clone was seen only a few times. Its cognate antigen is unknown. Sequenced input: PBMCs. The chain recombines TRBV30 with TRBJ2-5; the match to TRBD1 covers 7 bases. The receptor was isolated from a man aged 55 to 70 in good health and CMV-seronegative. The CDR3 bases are TGTGCCTGGAGACAGGGGTGGCAAGAGACCCAGTACTTC. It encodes CAWRQGWQETQYF.